The present TCR beta chain was sequenced within a study of shared clonotypes between healthy human individuals. Study background: Used for every donor were three CD4 naive, three CD4 memory, two CD8 naive and one CD8 memory plate.

Comment on this clone: The antigen remains unidentified. Additional DNA sequences in this sample encode the identical CDR3.

CD45RO-negative cells were positively selected for CCR7, leaving out terminally differentiated effector memory CD45RA+ cells. Study-level results: Larger estimated richness was generally recorded for naive subsets relative to memory subsets.

V shed 2 bases and J shed 1 base, with 6 bases lying between them. The germline gives CDR1 MNHEY, CDR2 SMNVEV (reference sequence). The CDR3 has 14 amino acids. Measured with immunoSEQ multiplex PCR; TCRdb has only the in-frame clones, and not every one. Of about 820,000 clones listed, 92% were seen once; the top ten hold approximately 25%. The source material was naive CD8+ T cells sorted from blood. This clonotype was sampled from a man aged 25-45 years in good health. This chain connects TRBV27 to TRBJ1-5; D perhaps matches TRBD1 (5 bases). The DNA of the CDR3 is TGTGCCAGCAGTTTACAGGGAAGCAATCAGCCCCAGCATTTT. It is translated as CASSLQGSNQPQHF.